One sample yielded the 21 T cell receptor beta chains listed below, sequenced in a study of blood T cell repertoires in COVID-19. Here immunoSEQ multiplex PCR was the method, and the copy in TCRdb shows in-frame clones only, minus some. This table has a few hundred thousand clones, just under 90% appearing once. Sequencing was carried out using PBMCs or T cells enriched from blood (not recorded which). The origin of the receptors is a woman in her 50s who had recovered from COVID-19.

This clone has just one count. The chain combines TRBV3-1 (or the pseudogene TRBV3-2) with TRBJ1-1; 8 bases map to TRBD1. This CDR3 region has 15 residues. The germline V gene encodes CDR1 LGHDT and CDR2 YNNKEL (reference sequence). V dropped 5 bases and J dropped 0; count of bases not matched to a gene: 5. The CDR3 loop is CASSYGQGVNTEAFF. The CDR3, as DNA: TGTGCCAGCAGCTACGGACAGGGAGTGAACACTGAAGCTTTCTTT.

The chain uses TRBV7-2 and TRBJ2-5, with D perhaps TRBD2 (6 bases). Germline CDR1 and CDR2: SGHTA and FQGNSA. There are 13 residues in the CDR3. Trimming shortened V by 2 bases and J by 11 bases, and 15 bases separated the two germline ends. The CDR3 reads CASSLTNPREQYF. DNA of the CDR3: TGTGCCAGCAGCTTAACCAATCCTCGGGAGCAGTACTTC.

CDR3: CASSIRTGQNNYGYTF. The CDR3 nucleotides are TGTGCCAGTAGTATCCGAACGGGACAGAATAACTATGGCTACACCTTC. This rearrangement joins TRBV19 to TRBJ1-2; 7 bases match TRBD1. Germline assignment: CDR1 LNHDA and CDR2 SQIVND (reference sequence). J lost 1 base, V lost 3 bases, and 8 bases had no gene match. This CDR3 has 16 amino acids.

The chain employs TRBV6-5 and TRBJ1-2, with no clear D. Germline-derived CDR1 and CDR2 are MNHEY and SVGAGI. The CDR3 spans 14 residues. Trimming took off 5 bases at V and 8 bases at J, with 18 bases between the two ends. The CDR3 reads CASSQSGEVGGYTF. CDR3 nucleotides: TGTGCCAGCAGTCAATCCGGGGAAGTGGGAGGCTACACCTTC.

This rearrangement joins TRBV4-3 to TRBJ2-1, with D perhaps TRBD2 (6 bases). The V and J ends lost 0 bases and 6 bases respectively, with 15 bases between them. Germline V gene lookup returns CDR1 LGHNA and CDR2 YSLEER. This CDR3 contains 16 residues. This chain's CDR3 is CASSQDLTDYSNEQFF. CDR3 nucleotides: TGCGCCAGCAGCCAAGATCTAACGGACTACTCCAATGAGCAGTTCTTC.

The chain is built from TRBV19 and TRBJ1-1; weak D call: TRBD1 (6 bases). V was pared by 1 base and J by 5 bases, with 11 bases between. CDR1 is LNHDA and CDR2 is SQIVND in the germline V gene (reference sequence). The CDR3 runs to 14 residues. In DNA, the CDR3 is TGTGCCAGTAGTATAGTAAGGGGGAGAACTGAAGCTTTCTTT. It codes for CASSIVRGRTEAFF.

The gene calls are TRBV6-1 and TRBJ1-6; 9 positions agree with TRBD1. The CDR3 has 19 amino acids. V lost 1 base, J lost 9 bases, and 16 bases stayed unmatched. Germline CDR1 reads MNHNS; CDR2 reads SASEGT. CDR3 sequence: CASSEGLGTGSLIGSPLHF. In nucleotides, the CDR3 is TGTGCCAGCAGTGAAGGTTTGGGGACAGGGAGTCTTATCGGTTCACCCCTCCACTTT.

The chain uses TRBV28 and TRBJ1-2, with 8 bases fitting TRBD1. The CDR3 sequence is 13 residues long. Germline CDR1 is MDHEN and CDR2 is SYDVKM. Trimming at V came to 6 bases and at J to 5 bases, leaving 5 bases not matched to a gene. The CDR3 is CASSLDRGYGYTF. The CDR3 bases are TGTGCCAGCAGCCTCGACAGGGGTTATGGCTACACCTTC.

This chain links TRBV19 with TRBJ1-6, with D uncertain. V was cut by 4 bases and J by 8 bases, with 12 bases left in between. The V gene's germline CDR1 is LNHDA and CDR2 SQIVND (reference sequence). The CDR3 is 14 residues long. The CDR3 DNA follows: TGTGCCAGTAGTACCAGGCAGCTCGATTCACCCCTCCACTTT. It encodes CASSTRQLDSPLHF.

The CDR3: CASSKTGEAFF. The CDR3 bases are TGTGCCAGCAGCAAAACAGGGGAAGCTTTCTTT. This chain uses TRBV21-1 with TRBJ1-1; TRBD1 was called by the table and not checked on the DNA. TRBV21-1 is a pseudogene segment. The CDR3 extends over 11 amino acids.

This rearrangement joins TRBV11-3 to TRBJ2-3; the D is unclear. The CDR3 contains 12 residues. V shed 2 bases and J shed 4 bases, with 4 bases lying between them. Germline lookup yields CDR1 SGHNT and CDR2 YENEEA. CDR3 region: CASSLSSDTQYF. Written as DNA, the CDR3 is TGTGCCAGCAGCTTATCCTCAGATACGCAGTATTTT.

V is TRBV10-3 and J is TRBJ2-6; 7 bases line up with TRBD2. Germline V gene lookup returns CDR1 ENHRY and CDR2 SYGVKD. The CDR3 runs 17 residues. Trimming cost V 6 bases and J 0 bases; bases outside gene matches: 8. The CDR3 here is CAIRGDYLSSGANVLTF. In DNA, the CDR3 is TGTGCCATCAGGGGGGACTACCTTAGCTCTGGGGCCAACGTCCTGACTTTC.

The V call is TRBV7-8, the J call TRBJ2-7; 7 bases align to TRBD2. This CDR3 region has 15 residues. The J segment lost 6 bases and the V segment lost 5 bases, leaving 13 bases of the junction unmatched. Germline V gene sequence: CDR1 SGHVS, CDR2 FQNEAQ. CDR3 region: CASSKRGGLISEQYF. The CDR3, as DNA: TGTGCCAGCAGCAAACGGGGAGGGTTGATCAGCGAGCAGTACTTC.

DNA of the CDR3: TGCGCCAGCAGCTTTGGTCACCGAGAGGATACGCAGTATTTT. This encodes CASSFGHREDTQYF. V usage is TRBV5-1 and J usage is TRBJ2-3, with unresolved D. The CDR3 extends over 14 amino acids. Trimming shortened V by 2 bases and J by 6 bases, and 13 bases separated the two germline ends. CDR1 and CDR2 (germline): SGHRS, YFSETQ.

The chain joins TRBV6-5 to TRBJ2-3, with 7 bases fitting TRBD1. Per the germline V gene, CDR1 is MNHEY and CDR2 is SVGAGI. Losses at the gene ends were 8 bases for V and 4 bases for J; bases not matched to a gene: 3. CDR3 size: 12 residues. The CDR3 coding sequence is TGTGCCAGCCGGGACAGTTCAGATACGCAGTATTTT. It specifies CASRDSSDTQYF.

The V and J genes are TRBV6-5 and TRBJ2-7, with 9 bases that match TRBD1. Trimming cost V 5 bases and J 5 bases; bases outside gene matches: 4. CDR1 and CDR2 (germline): MNHEY, SVGAGI. The CDR3 spans 13 residues. The CDR3 DNA reads TGTGCCAGCAGTCCGGGACAGGGCCACGAGCAGTACTTC. Translation gives CASSPGQGHEQYF.

DNA for the CDR3: TGTGCCAGCTCACCTGTTTGGTCAGGGTGGGGTAACTATGGCTACACCTTC. Translation gives CASSPVWSGWGNYGYTF. This chain uses TRBV18 with TRBJ1-2; D possibly corresponds to TRBD1 (5 bases). The CDR3 has 17 residues. CDR1 KGHSH and CDR2 LQKENI come from the germline V gene. Trimming left V 3 bases short and J 1 base short, with 18 bases between.

Points on this clone: The junction differs from germline at one of its ends, possibly a read error. The V call is TRBV18, the J call TRBJ1-2; D might be TRBD1 (6 bases). This CDR3 contains 13 residues. Germline CDR1 reads KGHSH; CDR2 reads LQKENI. The DNA for the CDR3 is TGTGCCAGCTCACCGTCCGGGATCCCACAGGGAGTGTTC. This gives the protein CASSPSGIPQGVF. The full variable domain, in which reference TRBV18 and TRBJ1-2 provide the parts outside the CDR3, is NAGVMQNPRHLVRRRGQEARLRCSPMKGHSHVYWYRQLPEEGLKFMVYLQKENIIDESGMPKERFSAEFPKEGPSILRIQQVVRGDSAAYFCASSPSGIPQGVFGSGTRLTVV.

The J gene is TRBJ2-5, the V gene TRBV30; 12 nucleotides line up with TRBD1. This CDR3 is built from 16 residues. The germline V gene encodes CDR1 GTSNPN and CDR2 SVGIG (reference sequence). V lost 7 bases, J lost 4 bases, and 13 bases stayed unmatched. The CDR3 bases are TGTGCCTTGAAAAAATTGGGACAGGGGGCTGGAGAGACCCAGTACTTC. It specifies CALKKLGQGAGETQYF.

V and J are TRBV18 and TRBJ1-1; 8 nucleotides agree with TRBD1. Per the germline V gene, CDR1 is KGHSH and CDR2 is LQKENI. This CDR3 contains 16 residues. After removal of 3 bases from V and 2 bases from J, the junction contained 8 bases not matched to a gene. The CDR3 reads CASSPKAGGGNTEAFF. The CDR3 DNA follows: TGTGCCAGCTCACCGAAAGCAGGGGGCGGTAACACTGAAGCTTTCTTT.

This chain uses TRBV18 with TRBJ1-6; D might be TRBD1 (5 bases). Trimming cost V 6 bases and J 13 bases, with 19 bases left between them. Germline CDR1 is KGHSH and CDR2 is LQKENI. CDR3 size: 14 residues. CDR3 bases: TGTGCCAGCTCCACCAGAACGGGGGAGAGGCCCCTCCACTTT. This sequence encodes CASSTRTGERPLHF.